This entry lists 5 T cell receptor beta chains sequenced from one sample in a study of blood T cell repertoires in COVID-19. Sequencing used immunoSEQ multiplex PCR; TCRdb keeps in-frame clones, though not all of them. In the table there are fewer than 200,000 clones, approximately 81% of which are singletons. Input material: peripheral blood. These receptors originate from a man aged 40-55 years with acute or convalescent COVID-19.

This chain connects TRBV2 to TRBJ1-1; possibly TRBD1 for D (5 bases). CDR1 SNHLY and CDR2 FYNNEI come from the germline V gene. CDR3 size: 14 residues. V was shortened by 8 bases and J by 1 base, with 14 bases between the two germline ends. As DNA, the CDR3 is TGTGCCAGCCGGATCGGGGGGGGGAACACTGAAGCTTTCTTT. This gives the protein CASRIGGGNTEAFF.

This chain links TRBV6-5 with TRBJ2-5; 10 positions agree with TRBD1. CDR3 length: 15 residues. Germline V gene sequence: CDR1 MNHEY, CDR2 SVGAGI. Trimming cost V 6 bases and J 6 bases; bases outside gene matches: 10. Here the CDR3 DNA reads TGTGCCAGCAGGGCCGGGACAGGGGTACGGCAGACCCAGTACTTC. This gives the protein CASRAGTGVRQTQYF.

This chain connects TRBV27 to TRBJ1-2; 7 nucleotides match TRBD1. CDR3 length equals 16 residues. Germline V gene sequence: CDR1 MNHEY, CDR2 SMNVEV (reference sequence). Trimming at V came to 6 bases and at J to 8 bases, leaving 18 bases not matched to a gene. CDR3 DNA: TGTGCCAGCAGAGACAACGAACAGGGGACTTGGGGGGGCTACACCTTC. It yields the protein CASRDNEQGTWGGYTF.

This clone occurred a few times. In DNA form, the CDR3 reads TGCGCCAGCAGCTTGTCCGGGGGGCAATACGAGCAGTACTTC. Residues: CASSLSGGQYEQYF. The chain combines TRBV5-1 with TRBJ2-7; maybe TRBD2 (7 bases). CDR3 length: 14 amino acids. Trimming shortened V by 1 base and J by 4 bases, and 12 bases separated the two germline ends. Per germline, CDR1 SGHRS and CDR2 YFSETQ.

The chain links TRBV28 to TRBJ1-5; 7 nucleotides align to TRBD1. The CDR3 loop spans 14 amino acids. V lost 6 bases to trimming and J lost 3 bases; unmatched junction nucleotides: 5. Germline V gene data show CDR1 as MDHEN and CDR2 as SYDVKM. This CDR3 is CASRSGTVNQPQHF. CDR3 DNA sequence: TGTGCCAGCAGATCCGGGACAGTCAATCAGCCCCAGCATTTT.